The clone carrying this T cell receptor beta chain was detected only a few times. As yet, its antigen is unknown. The junction shows a germline mismatch at one end, possibly a read error. This specimen belongs to a study of T-cell memory formation after mild COVID-19. As for the study in general: TCR clusters were largely donor specific.

In TCRdb, the 5' RACE reads were re-called with MiXCR into one record per CDR3 protein. In the table there are almost 350,000 distinct CDR3 sequences, 20% to 25% of which are singletons. Whole-study findings and limits: CD4+ contracting clones were mainly CM and EM; CD8+ ones, EMRA. Some clones that responded turned up in pre-infection memory, which suggests that cross-reactive memory joined in.

The germline V gene has CDR1 SEHNR and CDR2 FQNEAQ (reference sequence). The CDR3 spans 12 residues. Material for sequencing was PBMCs or a T cell subset sorted from them (not recorded which). This chain links TRBV7-9 with TRBJ2-4; 9 bases map to TRBD1. This TCR was recovered from a man between 18 and 35 years old who had mild COVID-19 (a few samples of this study predate the infection). Cell type and time point are not known. CDR3 residues: CASSTAGTGKVF. CDR3 DNA sequence: TGTGCCAGCAGCACCGCCGGGACAGGGAAGGTGTTC.